A single sample gave rise to the 6 T cell receptor beta chains below, sequenced in a study of shared clonotypes between healthy human individuals. Sequencing used immunoSEQ multiplex PCR; TCRdb keeps in-frame clones, though not all of them. The sample has around 1.4 million clones, 98% seen once. Sequencing input: naive CD4+ T cells sorted from blood. Subset defined: CD45RA+ positively selected. These receptors originate from a man aged 25 to 45 in good health.

The rearrangement uses TRBV29-1 and TRBJ1-1; D gene ambiguous. Per germline, CDR1 SQVTM and CDR2 ANQGSEA. Trimming stripped 0 bases from V and 4 bases from J, with 15 bases between. This CDR3 contains 15 residues. The DNA of the CDR3 is TGCAGCGTTGAAGATCAAGCAGTACGAGCCACTGAAGCTTTCTTT. Its translation is CSVEDQAVRATEAFF.

Turning to this clone: Within the sample, other DNA sequences also encode this same CDR3. The V and J genes are TRBV5-1 and TRBJ2-5; 8 bases line up with TRBD2. J gave up 5 bases and V 3 bases, and 6 bases lay outside the gene matches. This CDR3 region has 14 residues. CDR1 SGHRS and CDR2 YFSETQ come from the germline V gene. CDR3 amino acids: CASSSLTSVETQYF. The DNA of the CDR3 is TGCGCCAGCAGCTCCCTGACTAGCGTCGAGACCCAGTACTTC.

The CDR3 protein is CASSSRGMIYNEQFF. Here the CDR3 DNA reads TGTGCCAGCTCGTCGCGCGGGATGATTTACAATGAGCAGTTCTTC. The rearrangement uses TRBV28 and TRBJ2-1; TRBD2 is a possible D gene (6 bases). The germline CDR1 and CDR2 sequences are MDHEN and SYDVKM. Trimming stripped 8 bases from V and 4 bases from J, with 18 bases between. This CDR3 region has 15 residues.

The chain joins TRBV6-4 to TRBJ1-5; possible D gene TRBD1, 6 bases. This CDR3 has 13 amino acids. Trimming removed 4 bases at V and 7 bases at J, with 11 bases between. CDR1 is MRHNA, CDR2 SNTAGT, per germline. The CDR3 sequence: CASSGEQGQPQHF. CDR3 DNA sequence: TGTGCCAGCAGTGGGGAACAGGGACAGCCCCAGCATTTT.

The chain links TRBV6-5 to TRBJ2-1, with D tentatively TRBD2 (5 bases). The germline V gene encodes CDR1 MNHEY and CDR2 SVGAGI. This CDR3 has 12 amino acids. Trimming pared 5 bases from V and 10 bases from J, leaving 12 bases between. CDR3 protein: CASSRGIKEQFF. CDR3 in DNA: TGTGCCAGCAGTCGAGGGATTAAGGAGCAGTTCTTC.

The rearrangement links TRBV10-3 to TRBJ2-7; D unclear. The V and J ends lost 3 bases and 6 bases respectively, with 9 bases between them. CDR1 and CDR2 from the germline V gene are ENHRY and SYGVKD. This CDR3 comprises 12 residues. The CDR3 DNA reads as TGTGCCATCAGTGAAGGATTCGGCGAGCAGTACTTC. Amino acid sequence: CAISEGFGEQYF.